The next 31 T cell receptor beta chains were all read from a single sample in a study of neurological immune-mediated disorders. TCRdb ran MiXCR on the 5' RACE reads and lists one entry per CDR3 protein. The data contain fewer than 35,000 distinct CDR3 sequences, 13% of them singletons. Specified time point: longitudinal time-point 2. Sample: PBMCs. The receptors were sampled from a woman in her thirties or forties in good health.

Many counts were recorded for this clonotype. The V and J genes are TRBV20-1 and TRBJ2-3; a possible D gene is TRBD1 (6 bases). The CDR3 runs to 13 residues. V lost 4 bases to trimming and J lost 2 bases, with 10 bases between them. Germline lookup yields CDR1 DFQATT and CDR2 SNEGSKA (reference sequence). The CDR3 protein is CSAIQGLTDTQYF. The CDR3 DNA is TGCAGTGCTATACAGGGTCTCACAGATACGCAGTATTTT.

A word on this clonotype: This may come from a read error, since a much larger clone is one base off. The CDR3 loop is CVSSTKLQAYEQYF. Written as DNA, the CDR3 is TGTGTCAGCTCAACAAAGCTACAGGCCTACGAGCAGTACTTC. The chain joins TRBV18 to TRBJ2-7; TRBD1 is a possible D gene (5 bases). The CDR3 totals 14 residues. CDR1 and CDR2 (germline): KGHSH, LQKENI.

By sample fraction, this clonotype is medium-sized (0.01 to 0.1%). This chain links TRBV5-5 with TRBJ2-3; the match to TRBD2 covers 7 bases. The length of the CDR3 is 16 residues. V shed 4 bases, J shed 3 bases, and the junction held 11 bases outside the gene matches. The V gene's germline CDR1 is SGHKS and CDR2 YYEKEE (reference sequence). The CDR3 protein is CASSPLTGGVTDTQYF. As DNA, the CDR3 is TGTGCCAGCAGCCCCCTCACGGGGGGTGTAACAGATACGCAGTATTTT.

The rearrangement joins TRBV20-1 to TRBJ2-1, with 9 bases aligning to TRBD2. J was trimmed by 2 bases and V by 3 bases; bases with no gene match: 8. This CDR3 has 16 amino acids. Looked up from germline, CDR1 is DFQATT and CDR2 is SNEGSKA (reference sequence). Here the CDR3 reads CSASTPGLATYNEQFF. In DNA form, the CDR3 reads TGCAGTGCTAGTACACCGGGACTAGCAACCTACAATGAGCAGTTCTTC.

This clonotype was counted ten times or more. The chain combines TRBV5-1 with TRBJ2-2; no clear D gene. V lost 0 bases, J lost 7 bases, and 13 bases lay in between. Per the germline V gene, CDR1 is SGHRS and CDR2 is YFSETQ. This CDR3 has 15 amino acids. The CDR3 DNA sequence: TGCGCCAGCAGCTTGGGCGACACCGGCTACGGGGAGCTGTTTTTT. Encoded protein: CASSLGDTGYGELFF.

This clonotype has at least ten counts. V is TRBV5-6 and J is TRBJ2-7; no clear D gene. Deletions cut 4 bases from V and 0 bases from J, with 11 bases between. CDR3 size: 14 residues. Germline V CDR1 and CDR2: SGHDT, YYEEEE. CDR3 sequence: CASSPSHSSYEQYF. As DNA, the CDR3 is TGTGCCAGCAGCCCCTCACACAGCTCCTACGAGCAGTACTTC. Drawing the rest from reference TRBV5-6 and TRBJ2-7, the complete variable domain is DAGVTQSPTHLIKTRGQQVTLRCSPKSGHDTVSWYQQALGQGPQFIFQYYEEEERQRGNFPDRFSGHQFPNYSSELNVNALLLGDSALYLCASSPSHSSYEQYFGPGTRLTVT.

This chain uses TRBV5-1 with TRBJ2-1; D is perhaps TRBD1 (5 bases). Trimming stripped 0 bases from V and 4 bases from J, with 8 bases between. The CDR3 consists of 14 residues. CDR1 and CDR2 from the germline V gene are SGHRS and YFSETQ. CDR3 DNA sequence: TGCGCCAGCAGCTTGGCCGACAGATACAATGAGCAGTTCTTC. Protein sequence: CASSLADRYNEQFF.

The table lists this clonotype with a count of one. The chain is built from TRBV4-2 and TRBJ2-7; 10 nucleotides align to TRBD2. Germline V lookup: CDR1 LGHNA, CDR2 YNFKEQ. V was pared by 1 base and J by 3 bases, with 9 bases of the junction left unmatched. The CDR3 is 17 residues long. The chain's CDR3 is CASSQASGGLTLYEQYF. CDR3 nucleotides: TGTGCCAGCAGCCAAGCTAGCGGGGGCCTTACCCTCTACGAGCAGTACTTC.

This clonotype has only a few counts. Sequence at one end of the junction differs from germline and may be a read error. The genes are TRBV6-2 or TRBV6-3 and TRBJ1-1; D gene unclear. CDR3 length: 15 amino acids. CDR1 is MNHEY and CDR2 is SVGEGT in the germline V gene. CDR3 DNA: TGTGCCAGCAGCTATTCCCAGGTCAGGAACACTGAAGCTATCTTT. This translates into CASSYSQVRNTEAIF.

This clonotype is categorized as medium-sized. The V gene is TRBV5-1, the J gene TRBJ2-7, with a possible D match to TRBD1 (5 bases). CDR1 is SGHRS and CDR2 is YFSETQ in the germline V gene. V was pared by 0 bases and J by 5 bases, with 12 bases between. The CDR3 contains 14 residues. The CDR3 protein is CASSLVQGFNEQYF. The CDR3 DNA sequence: TGCGCCAGCAGCTTGGTCCAGGGCTTTAACGAGCAGTACTTC. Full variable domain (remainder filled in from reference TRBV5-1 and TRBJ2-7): KAGVTQTPRYLIKTRGQQVTLSCSPISGHRSVSWYQQTPGQGLQFLFEYFSETQRNKGNFPGRFSGRQFSNSRSEMNVSTLELGDSALYLCASSLVQGFNEQYFGPGTRLTVT.

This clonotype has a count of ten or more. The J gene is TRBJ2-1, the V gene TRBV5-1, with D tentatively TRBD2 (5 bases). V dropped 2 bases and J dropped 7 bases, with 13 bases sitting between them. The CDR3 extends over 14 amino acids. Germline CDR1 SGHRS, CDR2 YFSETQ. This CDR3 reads CASSLDRELNEQFF. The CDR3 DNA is TGCGCCAGCAGCTTAGATAGGGAGTTGAATGAGCAGTTCTTC.

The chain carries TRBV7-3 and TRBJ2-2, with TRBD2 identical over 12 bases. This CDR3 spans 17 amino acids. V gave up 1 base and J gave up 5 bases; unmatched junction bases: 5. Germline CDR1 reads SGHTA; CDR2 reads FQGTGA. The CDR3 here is CASSLSLAGGPTGELFF. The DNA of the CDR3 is TGTGCCAGCAGCTTAAGTCTAGCGGGAGGGCCGACCGGGGAGCTGTTTTTT.

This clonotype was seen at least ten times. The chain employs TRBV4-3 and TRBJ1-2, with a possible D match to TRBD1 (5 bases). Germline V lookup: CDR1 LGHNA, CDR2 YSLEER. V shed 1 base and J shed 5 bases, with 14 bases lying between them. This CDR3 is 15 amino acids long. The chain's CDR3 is CASSQGAPGPYGYTF. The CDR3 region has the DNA TGCGCCAGCAGCCAAGGGGCCCCGGGGCCTTATGGCTACACCTTC.

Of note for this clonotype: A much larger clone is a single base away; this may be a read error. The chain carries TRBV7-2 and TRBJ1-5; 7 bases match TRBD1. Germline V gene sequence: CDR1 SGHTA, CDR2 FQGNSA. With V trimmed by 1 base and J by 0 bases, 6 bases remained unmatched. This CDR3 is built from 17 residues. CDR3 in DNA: TGTGCCAGCAGCTTAGTGACAGGGCCATATAGCAATCAGCCCCAGCATTTT. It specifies CASSLVTGPYSNQPQHF.

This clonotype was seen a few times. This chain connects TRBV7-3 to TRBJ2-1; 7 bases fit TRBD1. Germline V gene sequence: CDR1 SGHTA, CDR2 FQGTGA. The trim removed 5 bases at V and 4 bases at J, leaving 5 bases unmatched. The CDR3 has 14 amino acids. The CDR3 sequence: CASSIRDRYNEQFF. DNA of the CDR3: TGTGCCAGCAGCATCCGGGACAGATACAATGAGCAGTTCTTC.

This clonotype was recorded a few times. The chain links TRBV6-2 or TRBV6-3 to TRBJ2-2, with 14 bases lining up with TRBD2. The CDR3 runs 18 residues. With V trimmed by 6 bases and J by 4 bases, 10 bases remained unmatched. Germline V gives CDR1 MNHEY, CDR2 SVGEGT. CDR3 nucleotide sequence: TGTGCCAGCAGATCGACTAGCGGGAGGGCCGGGAGCACCGGGGAGCTGTTTTTT. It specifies CASRSTSGRAGSTGELFF.

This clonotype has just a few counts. The CDR3 sequence: CASSHKPGPNYGYTF. CDR3 DNA sequence: TGTGCCAGCAGCCACAAGCCGGGACCCAACTATGGCTACACCTTC. V and J are TRBV2 and TRBJ1-2; possibly TRBD1 for D (5 bases). Germline V gives CDR1 SNHLY, CDR2 FYNNEI. The CDR3 is 15 residues long. V was clipped by 6 bases and J by 2 bases, with 16 bases between them.

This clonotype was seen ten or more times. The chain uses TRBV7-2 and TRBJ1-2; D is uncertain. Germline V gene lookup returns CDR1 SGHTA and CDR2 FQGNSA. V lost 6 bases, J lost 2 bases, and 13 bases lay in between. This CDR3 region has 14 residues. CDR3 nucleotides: TGTGCCAGCAGGCTGGGAGGAGGGAACTATGGCTACACCTTC. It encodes CASRLGGGNYGYTF.

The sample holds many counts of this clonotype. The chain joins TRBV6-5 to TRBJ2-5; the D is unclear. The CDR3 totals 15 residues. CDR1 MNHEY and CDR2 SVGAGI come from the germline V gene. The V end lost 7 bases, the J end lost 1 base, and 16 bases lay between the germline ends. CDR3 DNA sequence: TGTGCCAGCACCAAGGACGGCAGATTCCAAGAGACCCAGTACTTC. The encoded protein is CASTKDGRFQETQYF.

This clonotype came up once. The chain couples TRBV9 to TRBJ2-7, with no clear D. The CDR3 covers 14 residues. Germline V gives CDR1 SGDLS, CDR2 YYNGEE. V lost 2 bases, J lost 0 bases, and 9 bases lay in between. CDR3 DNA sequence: TGTGCCAGCAGCGTCGGCGGAGACTCCTACGAGCAGTACTTC. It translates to CASSVGGDSYEQYF.

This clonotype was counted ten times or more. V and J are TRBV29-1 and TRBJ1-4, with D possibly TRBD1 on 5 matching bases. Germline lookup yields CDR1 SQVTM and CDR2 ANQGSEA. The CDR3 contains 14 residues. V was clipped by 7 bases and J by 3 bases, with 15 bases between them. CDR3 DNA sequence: TGCAGCGCGAAACAACAGGATCCTAATGAAAAACTGTTTTTT. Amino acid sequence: CSAKQQDPNEKLFF.

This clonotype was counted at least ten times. CDR3 amino acids: CSPDLTNTEAFF. In DNA form, the CDR3 reads TGCAGCCCTGACCTAACGAACACTGAAGCTTTCTTT. The chain combines TRBV20-1 with TRBJ1-1; D not certain. This CDR3 spans 12 amino acids. Germline CDR1 reads DFQATT; CDR2 reads SNEGSKA (reference sequence).

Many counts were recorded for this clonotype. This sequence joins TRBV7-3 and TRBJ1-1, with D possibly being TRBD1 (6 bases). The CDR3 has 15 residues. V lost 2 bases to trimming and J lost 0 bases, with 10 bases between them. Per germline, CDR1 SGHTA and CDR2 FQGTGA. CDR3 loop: CASSLGGALNTEAFF. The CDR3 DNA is TGTGCCAGCAGCTTAGGGGGGGCTCTGAACACTGAAGCTTTCTTT.

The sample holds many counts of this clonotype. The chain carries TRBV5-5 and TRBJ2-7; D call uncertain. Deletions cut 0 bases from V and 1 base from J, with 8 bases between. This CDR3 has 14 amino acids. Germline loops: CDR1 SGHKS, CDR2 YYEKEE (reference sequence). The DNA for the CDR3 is TGTGCCAGCAGCTTGGAACAGATTTCCTACGAGCAGTACTTC. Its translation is CASSLEQISYEQYF.

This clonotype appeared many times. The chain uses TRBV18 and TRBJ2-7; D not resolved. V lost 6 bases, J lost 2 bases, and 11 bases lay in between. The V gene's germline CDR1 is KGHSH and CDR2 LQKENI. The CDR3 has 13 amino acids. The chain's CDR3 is CASSGSVTYEQYF. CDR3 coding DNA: TGTGCCAGCTCGGGTTCGGTCACCTACGAGCAGTACTTC.

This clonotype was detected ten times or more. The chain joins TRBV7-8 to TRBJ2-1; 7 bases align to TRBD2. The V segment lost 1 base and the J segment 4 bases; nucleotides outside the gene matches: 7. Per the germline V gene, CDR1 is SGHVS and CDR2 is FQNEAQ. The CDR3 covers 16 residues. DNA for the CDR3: TGTGCCAGCAGCTTAGAAAGGGGAGGGAGATACAATGAGCAGTTCTTC. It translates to CASSLERGGRYNEQFF.

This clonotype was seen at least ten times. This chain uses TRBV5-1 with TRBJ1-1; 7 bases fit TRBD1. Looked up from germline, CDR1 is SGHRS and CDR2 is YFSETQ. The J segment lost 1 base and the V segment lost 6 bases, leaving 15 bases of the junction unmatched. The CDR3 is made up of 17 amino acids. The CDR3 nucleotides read TGCGCCAGCACCCCTCAACAGAAAGACAGGGCGAACACTGAAGCTTTCTTT. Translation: CASTPQQKDRANTEAFF.

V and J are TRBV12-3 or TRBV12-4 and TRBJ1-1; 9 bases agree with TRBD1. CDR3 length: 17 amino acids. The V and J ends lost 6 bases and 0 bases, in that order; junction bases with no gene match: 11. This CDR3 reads CASSIRGDRVLNTEAFF. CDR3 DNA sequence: TGTGCCAGCAGCATCCGAGGGGACAGGGTACTGAACACTGAAGCTTTCTTT.

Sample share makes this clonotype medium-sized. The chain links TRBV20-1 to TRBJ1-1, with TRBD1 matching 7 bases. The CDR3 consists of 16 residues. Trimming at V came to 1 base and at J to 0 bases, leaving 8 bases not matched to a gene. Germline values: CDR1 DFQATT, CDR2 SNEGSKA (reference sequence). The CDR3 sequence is CSARALSGTVNTEAFF. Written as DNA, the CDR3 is TGCAGTGCTAGAGCATTATCCGGGACAGTGAACACTGAAGCTTTCTTT.

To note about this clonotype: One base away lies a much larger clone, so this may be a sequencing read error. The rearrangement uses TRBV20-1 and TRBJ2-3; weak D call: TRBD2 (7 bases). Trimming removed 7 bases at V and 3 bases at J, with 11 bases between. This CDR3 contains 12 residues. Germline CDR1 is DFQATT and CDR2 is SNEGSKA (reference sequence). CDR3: CSGRGGTDTQYF. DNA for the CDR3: TGCAGTGGGAGGGGGGGGACAGATACGCAGTATTTT.

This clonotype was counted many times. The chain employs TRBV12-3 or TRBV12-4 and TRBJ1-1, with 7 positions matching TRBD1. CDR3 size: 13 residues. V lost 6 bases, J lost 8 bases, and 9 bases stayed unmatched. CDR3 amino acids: CASRLGQEGEAFF. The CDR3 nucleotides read TGTGCCAGCAGACTCGGACAGGAGGGCGAAGCTTTCTTT.